What follows are 20 T cell receptor beta chains derived from one specimen sequenced in a study of Ad26.COV2.S vaccination and SARS-CoV-2 variants. Here immunoSEQ multiplex PCR was the method, and the copy in TCRdb shows in-frame clones only, minus some. This sample yields some 340,000 clones, of which around four fifths are seen a single time; approximately 2% belongs to the top ten. Noted treatment: some 20 received Ad26.COV2.S at low or high dose, single or two shots; about five received placebo; per-sample allocation not given. Sample collection was performed on day 63 after the first vaccine or placebo injection. The material was peripheral blood, obtained in a trial of Ad26.COV2.S vaccine versus placebo. The receptors derive from a person aged 18 to 65 who received the Ad26.COV2.S COVID-19 vaccine or a placebo.

Note on this clone: Distinct nucleotide sequences in the sample also encode this CDR3. This chain uses TRBV5-6 with TRBJ1-1; D is uncertain. In germline, CDR1 is SGHDT, CDR2 YYEEEE. The V end lost 1 base, the J end lost 4 bases, and 8 bases lay between the germline ends. This CDR3 comprises 13 residues. The CDR3: CASSLRAVTEAFF. The CDR3 DNA reads TGTGCCAGCAGCTTGAGGGCAGTCACTGAAGCTTTCTTT.

The chain uses TRBV25-1 and TRBJ2-7; 7 bases agree with TRBD1. The CDR3 is made up of 14 amino acids. Germline V lookup: CDR1 MGHDK, CDR2 SYGVNS. The J segment lost 2 bases and the V segment lost 6 bases, leaving 7 bases of the junction unmatched. In DNA form, the CDR3 reads TGTGCCAGCAGGGCGACAGGGCTAACCTACGAGCAGTACTTC. Its translation is CASRATGLTYEQYF.

There are a few counts of this clone. V usage is TRBV5-4 and J usage is TRBJ2-7; D unclear. The CDR3 length is 13 residues. Germline V gene data show CDR1 as SGHNT and CDR2 as YYREEE (reference sequence). Trimming removed 4 bases at V and 3 bases at J, with 11 bases between. CDR3 coding DNA: TGTGCCAGCAGCCCGGAGCAGGTCTACGAGCAGTACTTC. Protein product: CASSPEQVYEQYF.

V gene TRBV4-2 combines with J gene TRBJ2-2; 9 bases agree with TRBD2. J lost 3 bases, V lost 0 bases, and 5 bases had no gene match. There are 17 residues in the CDR3. CDR1 LGHNA and CDR2 YNFKEQ come from the germline V gene. The CDR3 region has the DNA TGTGCCAGCAGCCAAGAAGCGAGCGGGGGGCACACCGGGGAGCTGTTTTTT. Translating gives CASSQEASGGHTGELFF.

This clone was seen a few times. The chain employs TRBV5-4 and TRBJ2-2, with D tentatively TRBD1 (6 bases). Trimming removed 3 bases at V and 5 bases at J, with 14 bases between. This CDR3 contains 15 residues. The germline CDR1 and CDR2 sequences are SGHNT and YYREEE (reference sequence). DNA of the CDR3: TGTGCCAGCAGCTCGAGGGGGATGCGGACCGGGGAGCTGTTTTTT. Translation gives CASSSRGMRTGELFF.

The rearrangement links TRBV6-1 to TRBJ2-3; the match to TRBD1 covers 9 bases. CDR3 size: 16 residues. Germline CDR1 MNHNS, CDR2 SASEGT. V was pared by 2 bases and J by 2 bases, with 5 bases of the junction left unmatched. CDR3 region: CASSEHRDRVTDTQYF. CDR3 in DNA: TGTGCCAGCAGTGAACACCGGGACAGGGTCACAGATACGCAGTATTTT.

This chain uses TRBV28 with TRBJ1-2, with D possibly being TRBD1 (5 bases). Trimming took 6 bases from V and 5 from J, leaving 16 bases between them. Germline-derived CDR1 and CDR2 are MDHEN and SYDVKM. CDR3 length: 14 amino acids. CDR3 DNA: TGTGCCAGCAGGCTAGGGGCACTAGATTATGGCTACACCTTC. Its translation is CASRLGALDYGYTF.

This clone occurred once. Additional DNA sequences in this sample encode the identical CDR3. The chain uses TRBV20-1 and TRBJ2-5; no clear D gene. Germline V gene data show CDR1 as DFQATT and CDR2 as SNEGSKA (reference sequence). The CDR3 has 10 amino acids. V was trimmed by 3 bases and J by 3 bases, leaving 2 bases between them. As DNA, the CDR3 is TGCAGTGCTAGGGAAGAGACCCAGTACTTC. This codes for CSAREETQYF.

V usage is TRBV27 and J usage is TRBJ1-4; D gene ambiguous. V lost 5 bases and J lost 7, with 26 bases in between. Germline V lookup: CDR1 MNHEY, CDR2 SMNVEV (reference sequence). This CDR3 has 18 amino acids. This chain's CDR3 is CASSGRAMGSQSGEKLFF. In DNA form, the CDR3 reads TGTGCCAGCAGTGGGCGGGCCATGGGTTCCCAAAGCGGTGAAAAACTGTTTTTT.

The V gene is TRBV6-6, the J gene TRBJ2-5; D assignment may be TRBD1 or TRBD2 (5 bases each). V gave up 5 bases and J gave up 5 bases, with 15 bases separating them. CDR3 length: 14 residues. CDR1 MNHNY and CDR2 SVGAGI come from the germline V gene (reference sequence). The DNA of the CDR3 is TGTGCCAGCAGTCCCGGGGCTCCCGGCGAGACCCAGTACTTC. Translating gives CASSPGAPGETQYF.

Regarding this clone: At the DNA level, this CDR3 is encoded by other sequences in the same sample as well. This chain uses TRBV2 with TRBJ1-5, with TRBD1 as a possible D gene (5 bases). The ends were cut back, 4 bases at V and 3 bases at J, with 7 bases in the middle. The CDR3 extends over 13 amino acids. CDR1 and CDR2 (germline): SNHLY, FYNNEI. CDR3 coding DNA: TGTGCCAGCAGTGGACAGTACAATCAGCCCCAGCATTTT. Its translation is CASSGQYNQPQHF.

This chain links TRBV7-3 with TRBJ2-3, with 9 positions matching TRBD1. The length of the CDR3 is 16 residues. Germline CDR1 reads SGHTA; CDR2 reads FQGTGA. V was clipped by 5 bases and J by 6 bases; unmatched bases: 12. This CDR3 is CASSRFDRGTSDTQYF. The CDR3 DNA is TGTGCCAGCAGCCGCTTCGACAGGGGGACATCTGATACGCAGTATTTT.

V gene TRBV11-3 combines with J gene TRBJ2-3; possibly TRBD2 for D (6 bases). Germline assignment: CDR1 SGHNT and CDR2 YENEEA. Trimming cost V 1 base and J 4 bases, with 15 bases left between them. The CDR3 is 16 amino acids. Here the CDR3 reads CASSLGTSSGPDTQYF. The CDR3 DNA reads TGTGCCAGCAGCTTAGGAACTAGCAGCGGCCCAGATACGCAGTATTTT.

The rearrangement links TRBV4-2 to TRBJ1-4, with 9 nucleotides matching TRBD1. Trimming took 5 bases from V and 5 from J; bases not matched to a gene: 3. This CDR3 is 14 amino acids long. Germline CDR1 LGHNA, CDR2 YNFKEQ. CDR3 sequence (DNA): TGTGCCAGCAGCAAAGGACAGGGGAATGAAAAACTGTTTTTT. Encoded protein: CASSKGQGNEKLFF.

The chain joins TRBV28 to TRBJ2-1; D gene unclear. CDR3 length: 15 amino acids. V was trimmed by 3 bases and J by 4 bases, leaving 13 bases between them. Germline values: CDR1 MDHEN, CDR2 SYDVKM. The CDR3 is CASSLGSLGYNEQFF. The DNA of the CDR3 is TGTGCCAGCAGTTTGGGCTCTTTGGGGTACAATGAGCAGTTCTTC.

The table lists this clone with a few counts. CDR3 nucleotides: TGTGCCAGCAGCCCGAATTGGGGGGCCAACGTCCTGACTTTC. Amino acids: CASSPNWGANVLTF. The J gene is TRBJ2-6, the V gene TRBV14; D remains ambiguous. The CDR3 runs 14 residues. Trimming left V 4 bases short and J 4 bases short, with 8 bases between. Germline V CDR1 and CDR2: SGHDN, FVKESK.

V and J are TRBV4-2 and TRBJ1-2; D gene ambiguous. CDR1 is LGHNA and CDR2 is YNFKEQ in the germline V gene. This CDR3 has 19 residues. Trimming pared 1 base from V and 8 bases from J, leaving 29 bases between. The CDR3 is CASSQVTGRPNYGPHGYTF. CDR3 sequence (DNA): TGTGCCAGCAGCCAAGTGACGGGCCGCCCTAACTATGGCCCTCACGGCTACACCTTC.

The chain carries TRBV7-8 and TRBJ1-4; no clear D gene. Germline V lookup: CDR1 SGHVS, CDR2 FQNEAQ. The CDR3 totals 17 residues. V was pared by 5 bases and J by 4 bases, with 20 bases between. DNA of the CDR3: TGTGCCAGCAGCCCTCGCCGGGCGGAACCTTTTAATGAAAAACTGTTTTTT. It yields the protein CASSPRRAEPFNEKLFF.

This clone qualifies as medium-sized (0.01 to 0.1%). The chain is built from TRBV21-1 and TRBJ2-4; TRBD1, the D gene given by the table, was not confirmed from the DNA. TRBV21-1 corresponds to a pseudogene. This CDR3 spans 17 amino acids. The CDR3 loop is CASPGTRCSLAKNIQYF. The CDR3 DNA sequence: TGTGCCAGCCCCGGGACACGTTGTTCTCTAGCCAAAAACATTCAGTACTTC.

Concerning this clone itself: Relative to the germline gene, one junction end is altered; a read error may explain this. The chain links TRBV12-5 to TRBJ1-1; tentatively, D is TRBD1 (5 bases). The germline V gene has CDR1 LGHNT and CDR2 FRNRAP. This CDR3 region has 12 residues. The CDR3 reads CASGRDSGPSDF. As DNA, the CDR3 is TGTGCTAGTGGCAGAGACTCGGGACCGTCAGACTTT. Together with reference TRBV12-5 and TRBJ1-1, the CDR3 gives the full variable domain: DARVTQTPRHKVTEMGQEVTMRCQPILGHNTVFWYRQTMMQGLELLAYFRNRAPLDDSGMPKDRFSAEMPDATLATLKIQPSEPRDSAVYFCASGRDSGPSDFGQGTRLTVV.